Listed below are T cell receptor beta chains from one sample, sequenced in a study of cytomegalovirus exposure and HLA in healthy donors. Clones were read by immunoSEQ multiplex PCR, and TCRdb kept only the in-frame ones, dropping some. The data contain roughly 180,000 clones, around 80% of them singletons. Sequencing used PBMCs. The origin of the receptors is a woman younger than 45 in good health and CMV-seropositive. Each CDR3 is given with its conserved first and last residue. Fields, in order: J gene, D gene, clone size, V gene, CDR3 protein, CDR3 DNA. D genes are given only for firm matches. Size is stated for part of the rows, as once, few or many counts, or as a class when the clone is expanded.

TRBJ2-7 | TRBD1 | once | TRBV6-5 | CASSRTGPMEQYF | TGTGCCAGCAGTAGGACAGGGCCTATGGAGCAGTACTTC
TRBJ2-1 | TRBD2 | . | TRBV28 | CASSTSLAGAFNEQFF | TGTGCCAGCAGTACATCTCTAGCGGGAGCTTTTAATGAGCAGTTCTTC
TRBJ2-1 | . | . | TRBV23-1 | CASSQSRGNEQFF | TGCGCCAGCAGTCAATCCCGGGGAAACGAGCAGTTCTTC
TRBJ1-2 | . | . | TRBV7-6 | CASSSVVGGGDYTF | TGTGCCAGCAGCTCCGTCGTGGGGGGGGGCGACTACACCTTC
TRBJ2-1 | TRBD2 | . | TRBV5-1 | CASSLMASGGTHNEQFF | TGCGCCAGCAGCTTGATGGCTAGCGGGGGCACCCACAATGAGCAGTTCTTC
TRBJ1-2 | TRBD1 | . | TRBV11-2 | CASSFRDRGVFSGGYTF | TGTGCCAGCAGCTTCCGGGACAGGGGAGTATTCAGTGGTGGCTACACCTTC
TRBJ2-7 | . | . | TRBV7-2 | CASSLVQYEQYF | TGTGCCAGCAGCTTAGTACAATACGAGCAGTACTTC
TRBJ2-5 | . | . | TRBV5-6 | CASSLYRYQETQYF | TGTGCCAGCAGCTTGTACCGGTACCAAGAGACCCAGTACTTC
TRBJ2-7 | . | . | TRBV9 | CASSPYRGAGYEQYF | TGTGCCAGCAGCCCCTACCGTGGGGCCGGCTACGAGCAGTACTTC
TRBJ2-7 | TRBD1 | . | TRBV27 | CASSFLGQGSSYEQYF | TGTGCCAGCAGTTTTCTTGGACAGGGGTCCTCCTACGAGCAGTACTTC
TRBJ1-1 | . | . | TRBV2 | CASRDSRNTEAFF | TGTGCCAGCAGGGACAGCCGGAACACTGAAGCTTTCTTT
TRBJ2-5 | . | . | TRBV5-1 | CASSLTTSKETQYF | TGCGCCAGCAGCTTAACAACCTCCAAAGAGACCCAGTACTTC
TRBJ1-3 | . | . | TRBV6-1 | CASRPREEAGNTIYF | TGTGCCAGCAGACCGAGAGAGGAGGCTGGAAACACCATATATTTT
TRBJ2-7 | . | few | TRBV12-5 | CASGLVLSSYEQYF | TGTGCTAGTGGTTTGGTACTCTCCTCCTACGAGCAGTACTTC
TRBJ2-1 | . | . | TRBV19 | CASSIDGRRGGYEQFF | TGTGCCAGTAGTATAGATGGTCGGCGTGGGGGGTACGAGCAGTTCTTC
TRBJ2-1 | TRBD2 | few | TRBV19 | CASSTLAGGRAEQFF | TGTGCCAGTAGTACTTTAGCGGGAGGGCGGGCTGAGCAGTTCTTC
TRBJ2-2 | TRBD2 | . | TRBV27 | CASSLSLAGYTGELFF | TGTGCCAGCAGTTTATCACTAGCGGGATACACCGGGGAGCTGTTTTTT
TRBJ2-5 | TRBD1 | . | TRBV13 | CASSFGTEQETQYF | TGTGCCAGCAGCTTTGGGACAGAACAAGAGACCCAGTACTTC
TRBJ2-6 | TRBD2 | . | TRBV6-6 | CASRRGSGANVLTF | TGTGCCAGCCGGCGGGGGTCTGGGGCCAACGTCCTGACTTTC
TRBJ1-2 | . | . | TRBV4-2 | CASSQGIQGDYGYTF | TGTGCCAGCAGCCAAGGAATACAGGGTGACTATGGCTACACCTTC
TRBJ2-7 | TRBD2 | few | TRBV7-2 | CASSPGTSETYEQYF | TGTGCCAGCAGCCCGGGGACTAGCGAGACCTACGAGCAGTACTTC
TRBJ2-7 | . | . | TRBV5-6 | CASSFFSREGDEQYF | TGTGCCAGCAGCTTTTTCTCCCGGGAAGGTGACGAGCAGTACTTC
TRBJ2-1 | TRBD2 | . | TRBV5-1 | CASSLDVSGSYNEQFF | TGCGCCAGCAGCTTGGACGTGAGCGGGAGTTACAATGAGCAGTTCTTC
TRBJ1-2 | . | . | TRBV5-1 | CASSLADGNYGHTF | TGCGCCAGCAGCCTCGCCGACGGGAACTATGGCCACACCTTC
TRBJ1-2 | TRBD1 | . | TRBV6-5 | CASSLSSGGGGYTF | TGTGCCAGCAGTCTCTCGTCAGGGGGAGGCGGCTACACCTTC
TRBJ2-1 | TRBD1 | . | TRBV7-3 | CASSLSQGANNEQFF | TGTGCCAGCAGCTTAAGCCAGGGGGCTAACAATGAGCAGTTCTTC
TRBJ2-2 | . | . | TRBV27 | CASRQGTRSPGELFF | TGTGCCAGCAGACAAGGGACAAGGAGCCCCGGGGAGCTGTTTTTT
TRBJ2-7 | TRBD1 | . | TRBV5-1 | CASSLGTGHYEQYF | TGCGCCAGCAGCTTGGGGACAGGGCACTACGAGCAGTACTTC
TRBJ2-1 | TRBD2 | . | TRBV6-1 | CASSEPAGGPDEQFF | TGTGCCAGCAGTGAACCAGCGGGAGGGCCTGATGAGCAGTTCTTC
TRBJ2-5 | . | . | TRBV19 | CASSIAGYQETQYF | TGTGCCAGTAGTATAGCCGGTTACCAAGAGACCCAGTACTTC
TRBJ2-7 | TRBD2 | . | TRBV7-9 | CASSSGTSGGYEQYF | TGTGCCAGCAGCTCCGGGACTAGCGGAGGTTACGAGCAGTACTTC
TRBJ2-7 | . | . | TRBV10-3 | CAISAGGDEQYF | TGTGCCATCAGTGCTGGAGGGGACGAGCAGTACTTC
TRBJ2-3 | TRBD2 | . | TRBV15 | CATSSPAGRADTQYF | TGTGCCACCAGCAGTCCCGCGGGGAGGGCAGATACGCAGTATTTT
TRBJ1-5 | TRBD1 | . | TRBV6-5 | CASSYTGTGIQPQHF | TGTGCCAGCAGTTACACCGGGACAGGAATTCAGCCCCAGCATTTT
TRBJ1-3 | TRBD1 | . | TRBV9 | CASSPGDSFSGNTIYF | TGTGCCAGCAGCCCGGGGGACAGCTTCTCTGGAAACACCATATATTTT
TRBJ2-3 | TRBD2 | . | TRBV7-2 | CASSARGAGSTDTQYF | TGTGCCAGCAGCGCCCGGGGAGCGGGAAGCACAGATACGCAGTATTTT
TRBJ2-3 | . | . | TRBV2 | CASSELKGRTQYF | TGTGCCAGCAGTGAACTAAAAGGCAGGACGCAGTATTTT
TRBJ2-2 | . | . | TRBV7-2 | CASSLDPPGELFF | TGTGCCAGCAGCTTAGACCCGCCAGGGGAGCTGTTTTTT
TRBJ2-5 | TRBD2 | few | TRBV30 | CAWSVRGRAVSETQYF | TGTGCCTGGAGTGTACGAGGGAGGGCTGTCTCAGAGACCCAGTACTTC
TRBJ2-7 | TRBD2 | . | TRBV29-1 | CSAGGSYEQYF | TGCAGCGCCGGGGGGTCCTACGAGCAGTACTTC
TRBJ2-5 | . | . | TRBV7-9 | CASSFGGMRETQYF | TGTGCCAGCAGCTTCGGAGGGATGAGGGAGACCCAGTACTTC
TRBJ1-3 | . | . | TRBV27 | CASSSGQYYSGNTIYF | TGTGCCAGCAGTTCTGGACAGTACTACTCTGGAAACACCATATATTTT
TRBJ2-5 | . | . | TRBV7-2 | CASSLGQSQETQYF | TGTGCCAGCAGCTTAGGGCAGTCACAAGAGACCCAGTACTTC
TRBJ2-7 | TRBD1 | . | TRBV30 | CAWAGGPYEQYF | TGTGCCTGGGCAGGGGGACCCTACGAGCAGTACTTC
TRBJ2-1 | . | once | TRBV27 | CASSYLAGANEQFF | TGTGCCAGCAGTTATCTGGCGGGGGCGAATGAGCAGTTCTTC
TRBJ2-7 | TRBD2 | . | TRBV27 | CASSSGLAGSYEQYF | TGTGCCAGCAGTTCTGGACTAGCGGGCTCCTACGAGCAGTACTTC
TRBJ1-1 | . | . | TRBV28 | CASTQLSLNTEAFF | TGTGCCAGCACCCAACTCTCGTTGAACACTGAAGCTTTCTTT
TRBJ2-1 | TRBD2 | . | TRBV9 | CASSPQAGTSKRGEQFF | TGTGCCAGCAGCCCCCAAGCCGGGACTAGCAAAAGGGGTGAGCAGTTCTTC
TRBJ2-1 | TRBD2 | . | TRBV28 | CASSPTSGHYNEQFF | TGTGCCAGCAGCCCAACTAGCGGCCACTACAATGAGCAGTTCTTC
TRBJ2-4 | TRBD2 | once | TRBV27 | CASRGLAGNIQYF | TGTGCCAGCAGAGGACTAGCGGGAAACATTCAGTACTTC
TRBJ1-4 | TRBD1 | once | TRBV18 | CASSTQGVPNEKLFF | TGTGCCAGCTCAACACAGGGGGTTCCTAATGAAAAACTGTTTTTT
TRBJ2-2 | . | . | TRBV27 | CASSSLEQGPTGELFF | TGTGCCAGCAGTTCCTTAGAACAGGGCCCCACCGGGGAGCTGTTTTTT
TRBJ2-3 | . | few | TRBV9 | CASSVKASTDTQYF | TGTGCCAGCAGCGTAAAAGCTAGCACAGATACGCAGTATTTT
TRBJ2-5 | TRBD2 | . | TRBV7-8 | CASSLAGGKPPETQYF | TGTGCCAGCAGCTTAGCGGGAGGGAAACCGCCAGAGACCCAGTACTTC
TRBJ2-1 | TRBD2 | few | TRBV30 | CAWSVTAGGPGNEQFF | TGTGCCTGGAGTGTAACGGCGGGAGGGCCGGGGAATGAGCAGTTCTTC
TRBJ2-1 | TRBD2 | . | TRBV30 | CACRLAGAPYNEQFF | TGTGCCTGCAGACTAGCGGGGGCTCCCTACAATGAGCAGTTCTTC
TRBJ2-7 | . | . | TRBV5-1 | CASSLDPGGSTEQYF | TGCGCCAGCAGCTTAGACCCTGGGGGGAGCACCGAGCAGTACTTC
TRBJ2-3 | TRBD1 | . | TRBV7-6 | CASSEDRGRTDTQYF | TGTGCCAGCAGCGAGGACAGGGGGCGTACAGATACGCAGTATTTT
TRBJ2-7 | TRBD2 | . | TRBV11-3 | CASSRAGLSYEQYF | TGTGCCAGCAGCCGAGCGGGACTCTCCTACGAGCAGTACTTC
TRBJ2-7 | . | . | TRBV18 | CASSPPSGNSYEQYF | TGTGCCAGCTCACCACCGAGCGGCAACTCCTACGAGCAGTACTTC